This T cell receptor beta chain was recovered during a study of OX40 agonist ivuxolimab in advanced cancers. Background for the entire study: The costimulatory receptor OX40 (CD134) was targeted by ivuxolimab, a fully human IgG2 agonistic monoclonal antibody. Partial responses occurred in three dose-escalation patients: two with cutaneous melanoma and one with hepatocellular carcinoma. Of the roughly 51 dose-escalation patients, hepatocellular carcinoma was present in roughly 19, melanoma in roughly 15, renal cell carcinoma in 9 and head and neck cancer in 9. Peripheral TCRbeta sequencing aimed to test whether ivuxolimab altered TCR sequence diversity and caused clonal T-cell expansion. The paper describes the monotherapy dose-escalation part (N of about 52 patients) of the phase I trial of ivuxolimab. Patients were allowed to have had prior anti-PD-1, anti-PD-L1 or anti-CTLA-4 therapy, and 30% to 40% of the dose-escalation patients had previously received checkpoint inhibitors. Intravenous ivuxolimab was administered to patients every 2 weeks at six dose levels: 0.01, 0.1, 0.3, 1.5, 3 and 10 mg/kg. The dose-escalation cohort was roughly 80% male with a mean age of approximately 60 years, ranging from roughly 20 to 80. General findings and caveats noted by the study authors: In the 0.1-3.0 mg/kg groups, partial responders were among the patients with the lowest normalized peripheral clonal expansion, particularly in CD8+ T cells. Low levels of normalized T-cell clonal expansion were also shown by some nonresponding patients. At doses of 0.1 to 3.0 mg/kg, clonal expansion of both CD4+ and CD8+ blood T cells was observed from baseline to week 6. The antigen specificity of the clonally expanded peripheral T cells was not determined. After ivuxolimab, expanded clones were on average more numerous among CD8+ T cells than among CD4+ T cells.

Inclusive of the bounding cysteine and phenylalanine, the CDR3 is 15 residues long. Only CDR3 DNA remains: 45 bases, in frame from the first base. V gives up 4 bases and J gives up 6 bases, and the segment between their germline ends measures 14 bases. According to the germline V gene, CDR1 reads SGHRS and CDR2 reads YFSETQ. For sequencing of the TCRbeta CDR3 region, genomic DNA was extracted from the sorted cells. The immunoSEQ Assay was used to sequence the TCRbeta CDR3 regions. TCRdb's version of the immuneACCESS table is confined to in-frame rearrangements and falls short of the full clone set. An unresolved V gene accounts for under half of the shortfall where checked; the remainder is of unknown origin. Present in this sample are approximately 42,000 clones, roughly 77% of which were seen just once. The ten largest clones add up to 2.6% of the sample. For this clone: Its cognate antigen has yet to be identified. The sample holds no much larger clone one base away, and base qualities are not on file.

Patients with a history of autoimmune disease or receiving systemic immunosuppression were excluded from the trial. Peripheral blood for TCR sequencing was collected from all dose cohorts at baseline, on cycle 4 day 1, and on cycle 7 day 1. The samples were taken from a phase I, first-in-human, multicenter, open-label dose-escalation trial of ivuxolimab. Adults with locally advanced or metastatic melanoma, renal cell, hepatocellular, or head and neck squamous cell carcinoma were enrolled in the trial. CD4+ and CD8+ T cells were sorted separately from peripheral blood before TCR sequencing. The sample here was CD4+ or CD8+ T cells sorted from blood, taken in a trial of the OX40 agonist ivuxolimab. The origin of this receptor is an adult with an advanced solid tumor such as melanoma, head and neck, liver or kidney cancer. The chain couples TRBV5-1 to TRBJ1-6, with the D gene not confidently named. DNA sequence: TGCGCCAGCAGCCTAGACCCGGGTCTTAATTCACCCCTCCACTTT. Translated, it reads CASSLDPGLNSPLHF.